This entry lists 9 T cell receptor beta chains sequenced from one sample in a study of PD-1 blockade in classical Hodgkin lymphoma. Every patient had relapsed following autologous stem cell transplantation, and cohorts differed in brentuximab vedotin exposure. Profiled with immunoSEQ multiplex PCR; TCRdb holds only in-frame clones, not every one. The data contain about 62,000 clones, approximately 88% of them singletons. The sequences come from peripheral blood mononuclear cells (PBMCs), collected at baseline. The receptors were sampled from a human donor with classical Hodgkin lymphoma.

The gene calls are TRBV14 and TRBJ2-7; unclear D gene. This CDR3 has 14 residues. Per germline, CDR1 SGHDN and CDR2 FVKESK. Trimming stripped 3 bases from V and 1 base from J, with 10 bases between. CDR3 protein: CASSHGLGSYEQYF. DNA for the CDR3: TGTGCCAGCAGCCACGGGCTGGGGTCCTACGAGCAGTACTTC.

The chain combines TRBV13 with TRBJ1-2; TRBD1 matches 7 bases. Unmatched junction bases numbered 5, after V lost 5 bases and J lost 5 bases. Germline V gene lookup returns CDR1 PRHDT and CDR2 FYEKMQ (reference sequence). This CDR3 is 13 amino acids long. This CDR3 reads CASSLDRVYGYTF. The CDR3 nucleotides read TGTGCCAGCAGCCTCGACAGGGTTTATGGCTACACCTTC.

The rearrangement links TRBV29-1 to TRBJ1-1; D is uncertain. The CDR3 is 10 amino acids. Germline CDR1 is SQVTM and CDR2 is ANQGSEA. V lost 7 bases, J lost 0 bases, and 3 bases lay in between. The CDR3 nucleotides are TGCAGCGGCTTGAACACTGAAGCTTTCTTT. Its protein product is CSGLNTEAFF.

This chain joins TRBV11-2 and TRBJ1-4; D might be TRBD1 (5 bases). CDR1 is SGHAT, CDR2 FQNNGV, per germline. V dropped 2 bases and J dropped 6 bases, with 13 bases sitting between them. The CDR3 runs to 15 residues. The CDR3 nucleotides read TGTGCCAGCAGCTTATTAGGTGGGGGGGATGAAAAACTGTTTTTT. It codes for CASSLLGGGDEKLFF.

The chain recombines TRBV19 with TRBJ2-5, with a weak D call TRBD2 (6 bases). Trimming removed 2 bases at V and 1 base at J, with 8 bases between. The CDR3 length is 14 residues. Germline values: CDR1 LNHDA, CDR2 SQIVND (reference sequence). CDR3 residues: CASSIRRGQETQYF. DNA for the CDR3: TGTGCCAGTAGTATACGGAGGGGCCAAGAGACCCAGTACTTC.

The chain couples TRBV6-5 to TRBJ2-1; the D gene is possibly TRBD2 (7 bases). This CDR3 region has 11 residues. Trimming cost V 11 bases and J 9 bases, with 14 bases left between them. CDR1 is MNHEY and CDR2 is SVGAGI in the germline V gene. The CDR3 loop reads CASRRGAEQFF. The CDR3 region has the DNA TGTGCCTCCCGCCGGGGGGCTGAGCAGTTCTTC.

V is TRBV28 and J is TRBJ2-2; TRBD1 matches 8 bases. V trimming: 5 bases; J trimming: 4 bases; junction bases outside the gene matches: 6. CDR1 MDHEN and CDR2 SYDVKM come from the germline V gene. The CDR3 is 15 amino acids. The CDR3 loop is CASSADRGFTGELFF. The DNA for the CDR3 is TGTGCCAGCAGTGCTGACAGGGGATTCACCGGGGAGCTGTTTTTT.

Here the CDR3 DNA reads TGTGCCAGCTCACTTAGGACAGGTTCGAACACTGAAGCTTTCTTT. Its translation: CASSLRTGSNTEAFF. This chain connects TRBV18 to TRBJ1-1, with 7 bases identical to TRBD1. V lost 4 bases and J lost 1; bases outside the gene matches: 6. CDR1 and CDR2 (germline): KGHSH, LQKENI. The CDR3 totals 15 residues.

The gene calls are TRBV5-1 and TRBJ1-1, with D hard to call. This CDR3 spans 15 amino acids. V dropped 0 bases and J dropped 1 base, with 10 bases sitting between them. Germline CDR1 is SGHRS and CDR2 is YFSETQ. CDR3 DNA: TGCGCCAGCAGCTTGGCTGGAAACCGGAACACTGAAGCTTTCTTT. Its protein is CASSLAGNRNTEAFF.